Below, 3 T cell receptor beta chains from the same sample are listed, as sequenced in a study of cytomegalovirus exposure and HLA in healthy donors. With 60 Vbeta and 13 Jbeta primers, the PCR was carried out. Using immunoSEQ multiplex PCR, the repertoire was profiled, and TCRdb retains in-frame clones only, with some absent. The data contain approximately 61,000 clones, 55% to 70% of them singletons. Source material: PBMCs. The receptors were sampled from a woman in her forties or fifties in good health and CMV-seronegative.

This chain uses TRBV7-9 with TRBJ1-1, with D unclear. V shed 5 bases and J shed 2 bases, with 12 bases lying between them. This CDR3 is built from 14 residues. Per the germline V gene, CDR1 is SEHNR and CDR2 is FQNEAQ (reference sequence). CDR3 in amino acids: CASSHATVNTEAFF. In DNA form, the CDR3 reads TGTGCCAGCAGCCACGCCACAGTCAACACTGAAGCTTTCTTT. Supplemented by reference TRBV7-9 and TRBJ1-1, the full variable domain reads DTGVSQNPRHKITKRGQNVTFRCDPISEHNRLYWYRQTLGQGPEFLTYFQNEAQLEKSRLLSDRFSAERPKGSFSTLEIQRTEQGDSAMYLCASSHATVNTEAFFGQGTRLTVV.

This clone was seen just once. The CDR3 sequence is CSVEETGAGAYNEQFF. DNA for the CDR3: TGCAGCGTTGAAGAGACGGGGGCGGGAGCTTACAATGAGCAGTTCTTC. The V gene is TRBV29-1, the J gene TRBJ2-1; D is possibly TRBD2 (7 bases). Germline loops: CDR1 SQVTM, CDR2 ANQGSEA. Trimming cost V 0 bases and J 4 bases, with 16 bases left between them. The CDR3 runs 16 residues.

The V and J genes are TRBV27 and TRBJ2-1; TRBD2 matches 7 bases. CDR1 and CDR2 from the germline V gene are MNHEY and SMNVEV (reference sequence). V lost 3 bases to trimming and J lost 10 bases; unmatched junction nucleotides: 6. This CDR3 is built from 13 residues. The CDR3 nucleotides are TGTGCCAGCAGTTTGATCAGGCGGGAGGAGCAGTTCTTC. It yields the protein CASSLIRREEQFF.